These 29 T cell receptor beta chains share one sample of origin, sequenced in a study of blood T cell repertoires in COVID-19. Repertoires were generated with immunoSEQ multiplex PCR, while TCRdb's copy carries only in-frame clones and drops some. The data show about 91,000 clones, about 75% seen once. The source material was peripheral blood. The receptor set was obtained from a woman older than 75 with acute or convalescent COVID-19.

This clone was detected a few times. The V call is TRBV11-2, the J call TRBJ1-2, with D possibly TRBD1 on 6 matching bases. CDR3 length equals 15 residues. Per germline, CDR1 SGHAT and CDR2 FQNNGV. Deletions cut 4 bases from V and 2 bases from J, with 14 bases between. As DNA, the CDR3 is TGTGCCAGCAGCTCCCGCGGGAGGGGGAACTATGGCTACACCTTC. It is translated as CASSSRGRGNYGYTF.

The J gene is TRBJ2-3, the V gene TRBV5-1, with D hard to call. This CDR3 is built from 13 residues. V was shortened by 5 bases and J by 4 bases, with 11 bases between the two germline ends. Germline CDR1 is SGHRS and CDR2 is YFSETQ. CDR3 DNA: TGCGCCAGCAGTTCCCCCGGAGCAGATACGCAGTATTTT. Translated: CASSSPGADTQYF. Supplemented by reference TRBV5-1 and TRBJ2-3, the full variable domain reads KAGVTQTPRYLIKTRGQQVTLSCSPISGHRSVSWYQQTPGQGLQFLFEYFSETQRNKGNFPGRFSGRQFSNSRSEMNVSTLELGDSALYLCASSSPGADTQYFGPGTRLTVL.

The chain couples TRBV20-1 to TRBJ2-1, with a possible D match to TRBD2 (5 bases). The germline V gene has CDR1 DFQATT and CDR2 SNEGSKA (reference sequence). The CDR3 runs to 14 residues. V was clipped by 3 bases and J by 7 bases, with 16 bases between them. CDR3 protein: CSASPSSRRNEQFF. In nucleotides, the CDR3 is TGCAGTGCTAGTCCTAGCTCGAGGCGTAATGAGCAGTTCTTC.

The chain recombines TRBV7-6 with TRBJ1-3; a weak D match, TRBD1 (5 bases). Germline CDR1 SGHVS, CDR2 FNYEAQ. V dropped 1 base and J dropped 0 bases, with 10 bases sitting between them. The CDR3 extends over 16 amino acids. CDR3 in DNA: TGTGCCAGCAGCTTAGAGACAGCACTCTCTGGAAACACCATATATTTT. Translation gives CASSLETALSGNTIYF.

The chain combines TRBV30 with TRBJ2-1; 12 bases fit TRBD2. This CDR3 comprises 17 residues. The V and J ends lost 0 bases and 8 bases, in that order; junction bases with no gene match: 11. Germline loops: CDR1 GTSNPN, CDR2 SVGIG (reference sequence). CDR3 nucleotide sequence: TGTGCCTGGAGTGTATCGATGACTAGCGGGAGAAGGGATGAGCAGTTCTTC. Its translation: CAWSVSMTSGRRDEQFF.

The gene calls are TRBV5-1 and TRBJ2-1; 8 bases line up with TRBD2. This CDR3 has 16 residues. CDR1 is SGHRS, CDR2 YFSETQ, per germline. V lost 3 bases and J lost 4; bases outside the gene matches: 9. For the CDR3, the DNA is TGCGCCAGCAGCTCGGGATCTAGCGGGTTATACAATGAGCAGTTCTTC. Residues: CASSSGSSGLYNEQFF.

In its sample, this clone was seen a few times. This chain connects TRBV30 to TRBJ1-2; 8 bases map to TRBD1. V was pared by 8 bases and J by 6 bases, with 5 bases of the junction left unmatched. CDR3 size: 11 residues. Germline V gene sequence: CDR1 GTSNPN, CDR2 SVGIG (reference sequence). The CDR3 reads CAGQGGHGYTF. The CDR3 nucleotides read TGTGCCGGACAGGGAGGTCATGGCTACACCTTC.

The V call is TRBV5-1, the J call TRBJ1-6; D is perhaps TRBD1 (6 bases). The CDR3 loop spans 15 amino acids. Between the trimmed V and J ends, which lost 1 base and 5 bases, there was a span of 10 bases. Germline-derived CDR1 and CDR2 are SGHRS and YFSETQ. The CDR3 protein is CASSLQQGHNSPLHF. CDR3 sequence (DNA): TGCGCCAGCAGCTTGCAACAGGGCCATAATTCACCCCTCCACTTT.

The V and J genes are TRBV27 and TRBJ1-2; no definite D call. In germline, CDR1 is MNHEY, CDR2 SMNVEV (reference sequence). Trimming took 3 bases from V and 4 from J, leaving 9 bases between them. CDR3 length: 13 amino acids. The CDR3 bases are TGTGCCAGCAGTTTCGAACTAGGCTATGGCTACACCTTC. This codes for CASSFELGYGYTF.

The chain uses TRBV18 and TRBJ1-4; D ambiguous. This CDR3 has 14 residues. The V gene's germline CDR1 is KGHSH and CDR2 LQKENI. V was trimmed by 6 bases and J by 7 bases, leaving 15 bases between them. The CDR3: CASSGQVEGEKLFF. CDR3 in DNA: TGTGCCAGCTCGGGCCAAGTGGAAGGTGAAAAACTGTTTTTT.

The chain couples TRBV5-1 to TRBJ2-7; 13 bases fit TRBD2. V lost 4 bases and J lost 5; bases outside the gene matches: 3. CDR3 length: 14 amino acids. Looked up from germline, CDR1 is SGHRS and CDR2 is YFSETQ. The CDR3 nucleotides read TGCGCCAGCAGCCCGGGACTAGCGGGAAACGAGCAGTACTTC. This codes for CASSPGLAGNEQYF.

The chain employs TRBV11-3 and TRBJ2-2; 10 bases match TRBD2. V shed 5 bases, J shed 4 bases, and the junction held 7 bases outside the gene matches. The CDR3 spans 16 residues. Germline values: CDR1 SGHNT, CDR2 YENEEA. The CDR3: CASSSGLAESTGELFF. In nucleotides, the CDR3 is TGTGCCAGCAGCAGTGGACTAGCGGAGTCCACCGGGGAGCTGTTTTTT. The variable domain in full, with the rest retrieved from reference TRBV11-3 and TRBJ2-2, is EAGVVQSPRYKIIEKKQPVAFWCNPISGHNTLYWYLQNLGQGPELLIRYENEEAVDDSQLPKDRFSAERLKGVDSTLKIQPAELGDSAVYLCASSSGLAESTGELFFGEGSRLTVL.

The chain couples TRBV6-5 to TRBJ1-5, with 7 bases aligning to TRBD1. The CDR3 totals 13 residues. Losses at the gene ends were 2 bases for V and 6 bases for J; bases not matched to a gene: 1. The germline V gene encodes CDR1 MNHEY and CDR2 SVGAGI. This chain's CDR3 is CASSYQGGQPQHF. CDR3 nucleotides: TGTGCCAGCAGTTACCAGGGGGGTCAGCCCCAGCATTTT.

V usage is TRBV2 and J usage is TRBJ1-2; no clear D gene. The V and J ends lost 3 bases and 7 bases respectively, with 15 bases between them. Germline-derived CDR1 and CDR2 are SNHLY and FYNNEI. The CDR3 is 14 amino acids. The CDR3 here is CASSEVPSVGGYTF. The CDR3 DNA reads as TGTGCCAGCAGTGAGGTACCGAGTGTCGGTGGCTACACCTTC.

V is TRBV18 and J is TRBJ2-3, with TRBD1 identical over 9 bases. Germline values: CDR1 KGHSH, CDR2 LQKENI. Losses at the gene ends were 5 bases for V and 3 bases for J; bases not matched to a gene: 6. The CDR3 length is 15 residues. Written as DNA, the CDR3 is TGTGCCAGCTCATATACAGGGGGCCGGACAGATACGCAGTATTTT. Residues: CASSYTGGRTDTQYF.

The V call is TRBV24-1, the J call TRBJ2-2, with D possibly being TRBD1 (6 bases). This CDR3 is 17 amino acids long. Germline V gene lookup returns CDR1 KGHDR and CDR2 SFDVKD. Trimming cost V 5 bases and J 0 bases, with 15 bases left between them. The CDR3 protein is CATSVHHRAANTGELFF. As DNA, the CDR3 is TGTGCCACCAGTGTTCACCACAGGGCAGCGAACACCGGGGAGCTGTTTTTT.

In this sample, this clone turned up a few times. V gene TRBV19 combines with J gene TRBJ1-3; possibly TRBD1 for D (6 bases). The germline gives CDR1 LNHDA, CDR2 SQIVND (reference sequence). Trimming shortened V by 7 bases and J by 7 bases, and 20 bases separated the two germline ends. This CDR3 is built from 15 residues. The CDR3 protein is CASNSRGTSGNTIYF. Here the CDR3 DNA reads TGTGCCAGTAACTCCAGGGGAACTTCGGGGAACACCATATATTTT.

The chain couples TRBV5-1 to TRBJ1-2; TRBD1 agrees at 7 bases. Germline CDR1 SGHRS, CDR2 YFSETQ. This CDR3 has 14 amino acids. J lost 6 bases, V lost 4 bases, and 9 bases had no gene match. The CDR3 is CASSVAQGEDGYTF. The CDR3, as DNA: TGCGCCAGCAGCGTAGCGCAGGGGGAAGATGGCTACACCTTC. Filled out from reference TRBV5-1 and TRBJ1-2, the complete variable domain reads KAGVTQTPRYLIKTRGQQVTLSCSPISGHRSVSWYQQTPGQGLQFLFEYFSETQRNKGNFPGRFSGRQFSNSRSEMNVSTLELGDSALYLCASSVAQGEDGYTFGSGTRLTVV.

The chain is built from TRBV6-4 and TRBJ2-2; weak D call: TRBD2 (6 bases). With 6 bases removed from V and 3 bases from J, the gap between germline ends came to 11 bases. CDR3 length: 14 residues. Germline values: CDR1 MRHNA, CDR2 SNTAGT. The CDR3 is CASRPGLDTGELFF. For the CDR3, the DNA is TGTGCCAGCAGGCCGGGACTCGACACCGGGGAGCTGTTTTTT.

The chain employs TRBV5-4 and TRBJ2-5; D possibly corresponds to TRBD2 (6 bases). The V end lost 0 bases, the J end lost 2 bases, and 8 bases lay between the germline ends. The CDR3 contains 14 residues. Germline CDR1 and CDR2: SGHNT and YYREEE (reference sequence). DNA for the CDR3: TGTGCCAGCAGCTTGGGGGGGGTACAAGAGACCCAGTACTTC. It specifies CASSLGGVQETQYF.

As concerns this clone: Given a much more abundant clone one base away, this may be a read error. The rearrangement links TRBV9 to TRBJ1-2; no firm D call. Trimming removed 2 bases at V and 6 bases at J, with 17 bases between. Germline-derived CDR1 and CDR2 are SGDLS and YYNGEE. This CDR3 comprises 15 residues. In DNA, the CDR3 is TGTGCCAGCAGCGTTGATCCAGACGGCGGCCATGGCTACACCTTC. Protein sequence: CASSVDPDGGHGYTF.

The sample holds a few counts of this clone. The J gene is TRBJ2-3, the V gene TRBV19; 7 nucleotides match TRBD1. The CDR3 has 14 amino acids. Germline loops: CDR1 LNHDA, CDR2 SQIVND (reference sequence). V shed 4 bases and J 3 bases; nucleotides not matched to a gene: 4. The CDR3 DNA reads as TGTGCCAGTAGTAAAACAGGGGTGACAGATACGCAGTATTTT. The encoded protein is CASSKTGVTDTQYF.

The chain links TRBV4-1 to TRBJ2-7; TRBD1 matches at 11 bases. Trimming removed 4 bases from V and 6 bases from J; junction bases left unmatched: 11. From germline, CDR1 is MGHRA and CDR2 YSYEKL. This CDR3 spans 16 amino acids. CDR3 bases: TGCGCCAGCAGCCTCACTGGACAGGGGGCGCGGAGCGAGCAGTACTTC. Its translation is CASSLTGQGARSEQYF.

As DNA, the CDR3 is TGTGCCAGCCGACAGGGGTTCACAGATACGCAGTATTTT. This gives the protein CASRQGFTDTQYF. This sequence joins TRBV7-8 and TRBJ2-3; TRBD1 matches 8 bases. The CDR3 consists of 13 residues. From germline, CDR1 is SGHVS and CDR2 FQNEAQ. Trimming took 8 bases from V and 2 from J; bases not matched to a gene: 3.

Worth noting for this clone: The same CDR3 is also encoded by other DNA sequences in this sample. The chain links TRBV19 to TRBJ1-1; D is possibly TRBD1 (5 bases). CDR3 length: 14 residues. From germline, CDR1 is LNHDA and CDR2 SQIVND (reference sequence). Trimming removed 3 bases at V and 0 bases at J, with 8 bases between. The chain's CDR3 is CASSIRGVNTEAFF. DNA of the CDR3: TGTGCCAGTAGTATTCGGGGGGTGAACACTGAAGCTTTCTTT.

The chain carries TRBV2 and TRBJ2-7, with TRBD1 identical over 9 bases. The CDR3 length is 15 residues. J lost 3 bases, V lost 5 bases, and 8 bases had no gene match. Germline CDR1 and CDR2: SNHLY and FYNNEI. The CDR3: CASSKTGGILYEQYF. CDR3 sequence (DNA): TGTGCCAGCAGTAAGACAGGGGGAATCCTCTACGAGCAGTACTTC.

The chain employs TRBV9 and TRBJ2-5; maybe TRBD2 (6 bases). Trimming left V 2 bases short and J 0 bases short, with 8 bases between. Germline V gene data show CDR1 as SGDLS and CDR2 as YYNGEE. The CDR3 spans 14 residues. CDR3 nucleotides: TGTGCCAGCAGCGTGGGGAGGTACCAAGAGACCCAGTACTTC. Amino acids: CASSVGRYQETQYF.

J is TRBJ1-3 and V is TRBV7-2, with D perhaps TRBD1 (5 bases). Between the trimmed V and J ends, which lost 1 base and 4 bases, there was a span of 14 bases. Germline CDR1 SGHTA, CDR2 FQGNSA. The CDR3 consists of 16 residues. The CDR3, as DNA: TGTGCCAGCAGCTTAGATGTCTTAGGGGCCGGAAACACCATATATTTT. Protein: CASSLDVLGAGNTIYF.

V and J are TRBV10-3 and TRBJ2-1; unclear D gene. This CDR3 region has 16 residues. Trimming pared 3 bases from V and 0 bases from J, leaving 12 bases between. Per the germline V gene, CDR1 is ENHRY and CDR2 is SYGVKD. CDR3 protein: CAISDPGSSSYNEQFF. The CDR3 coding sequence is TGTGCCATCAGTGACCCCGGGTCGAGCTCCTACAATGAGCAGTTCTTC.